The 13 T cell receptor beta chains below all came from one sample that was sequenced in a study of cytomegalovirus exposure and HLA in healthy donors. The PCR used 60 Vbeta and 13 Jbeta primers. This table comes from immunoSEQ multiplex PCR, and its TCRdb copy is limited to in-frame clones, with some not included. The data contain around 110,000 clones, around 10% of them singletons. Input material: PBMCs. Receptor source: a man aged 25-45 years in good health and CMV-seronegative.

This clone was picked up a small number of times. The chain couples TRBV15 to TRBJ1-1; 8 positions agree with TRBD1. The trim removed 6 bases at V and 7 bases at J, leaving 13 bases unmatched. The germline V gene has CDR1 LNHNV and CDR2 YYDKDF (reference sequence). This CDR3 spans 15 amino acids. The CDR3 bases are TGTGCCACCAGGGGGGGAGGACAGGGAAAATTTGAAGCTTTCTTT. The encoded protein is CATRGGGQGKFEAFF.

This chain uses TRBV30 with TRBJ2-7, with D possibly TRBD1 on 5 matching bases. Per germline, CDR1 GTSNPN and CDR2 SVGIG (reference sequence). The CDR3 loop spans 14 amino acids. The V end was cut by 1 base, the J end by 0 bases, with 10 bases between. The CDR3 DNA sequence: TGTGCCTGGAGTGCAGGGTTTGGCTCCTACGAGCAGTACTTC. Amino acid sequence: CAWSAGFGSYEQYF.

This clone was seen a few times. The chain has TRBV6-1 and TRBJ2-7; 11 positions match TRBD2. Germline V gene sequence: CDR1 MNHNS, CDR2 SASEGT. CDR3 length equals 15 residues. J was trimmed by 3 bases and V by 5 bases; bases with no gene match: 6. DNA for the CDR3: TGTGCCAGCAGTAACACGCTAGCGGGGGGCTACGAGCAGTACTTC. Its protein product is CASSNTLAGGYEQYF.

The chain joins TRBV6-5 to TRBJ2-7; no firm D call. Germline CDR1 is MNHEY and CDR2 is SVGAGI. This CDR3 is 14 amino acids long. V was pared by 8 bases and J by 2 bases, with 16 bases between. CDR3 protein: CASPRVLRPYEQYF. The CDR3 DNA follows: TGTGCCAGCCCCCGGGTTCTTAGGCCCTACGAGCAGTACTTC.

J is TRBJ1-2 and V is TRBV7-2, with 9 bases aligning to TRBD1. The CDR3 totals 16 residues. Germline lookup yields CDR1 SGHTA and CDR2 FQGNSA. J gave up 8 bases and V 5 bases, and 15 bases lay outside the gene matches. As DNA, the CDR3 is TGTGCCAGCAGCGCACGCCCGGGACAGGGCGAGTGGGGCTACACCTTC. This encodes CASSARPGQGEWGYTF. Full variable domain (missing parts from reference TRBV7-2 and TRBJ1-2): GAGVSQSPSNKVTEKGKDVELRCDPISGHTALYWYRQSLGQGLEFLIYFQGNSAPDKSGLPSDRFSAERTGGSVSTLTIQRTQQEDSAVYLCASSARPGQGEWGYTFGSGTRLTVV.

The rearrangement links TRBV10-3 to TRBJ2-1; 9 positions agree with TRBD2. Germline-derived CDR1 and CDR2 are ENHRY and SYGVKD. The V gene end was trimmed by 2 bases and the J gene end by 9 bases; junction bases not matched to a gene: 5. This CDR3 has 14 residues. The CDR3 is CAISEAASGTEQFF. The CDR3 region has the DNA TGTGCCATCAGTGAGGCTGCTAGCGGGACTGAGCAGTTCTTC.

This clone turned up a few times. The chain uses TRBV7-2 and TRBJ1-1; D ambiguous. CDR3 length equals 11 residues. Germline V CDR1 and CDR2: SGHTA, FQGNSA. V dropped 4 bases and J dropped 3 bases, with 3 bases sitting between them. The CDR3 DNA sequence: TGTGCCAGCAGCTGGCACACTGAAGCTTTCTTT. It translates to CASSWHTEAFF.

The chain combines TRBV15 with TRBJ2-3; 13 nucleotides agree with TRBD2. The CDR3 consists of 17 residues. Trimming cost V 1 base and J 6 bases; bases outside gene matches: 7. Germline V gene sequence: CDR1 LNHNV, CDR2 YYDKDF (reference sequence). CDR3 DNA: TGTGCCACCAGCAGAGCTACTAGCGGGGGGGCCAGGGATACGCAGTATTTT. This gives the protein CATSRATSGGARDTQYF.

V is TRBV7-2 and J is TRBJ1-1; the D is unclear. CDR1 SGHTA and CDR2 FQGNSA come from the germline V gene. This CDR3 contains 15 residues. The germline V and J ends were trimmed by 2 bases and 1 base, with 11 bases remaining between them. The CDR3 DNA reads TGTGCCAGCAGCTTATTTACAGCAGGGAACACTGAAGCTTTCTTT. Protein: CASSLFTAGNTEAFF.

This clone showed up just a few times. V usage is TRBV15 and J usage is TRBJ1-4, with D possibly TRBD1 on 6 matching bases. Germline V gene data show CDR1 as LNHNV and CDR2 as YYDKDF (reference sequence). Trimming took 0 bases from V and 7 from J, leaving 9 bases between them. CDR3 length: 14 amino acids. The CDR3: CATSRDQTGEKLFF. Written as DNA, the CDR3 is TGTGCCACCAGCAGAGATCAGACAGGTGAAAAACTGTTTTTT.

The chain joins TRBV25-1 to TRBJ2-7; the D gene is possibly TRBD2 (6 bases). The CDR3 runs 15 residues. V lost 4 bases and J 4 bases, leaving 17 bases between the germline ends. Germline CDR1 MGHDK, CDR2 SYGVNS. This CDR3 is CASSAWAGRVYEQYF. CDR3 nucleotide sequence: TGTGCCAGCAGTGCCTGGGCGGGGAGAGTTTACGAGCAGTACTTC.

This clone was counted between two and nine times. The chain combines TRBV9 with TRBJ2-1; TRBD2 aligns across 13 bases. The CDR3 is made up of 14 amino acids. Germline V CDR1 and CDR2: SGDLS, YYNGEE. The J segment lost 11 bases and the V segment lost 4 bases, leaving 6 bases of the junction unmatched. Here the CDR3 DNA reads TGTGCCAGCAGCTTAGGACTAGCGGGAGACAAGCAGTTCTTC. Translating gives CASSLGLAGDKQFF.

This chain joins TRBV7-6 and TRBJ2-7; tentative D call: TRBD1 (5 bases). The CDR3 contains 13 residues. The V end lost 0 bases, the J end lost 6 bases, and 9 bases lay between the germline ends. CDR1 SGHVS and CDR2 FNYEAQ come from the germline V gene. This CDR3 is CASSLARASEQYF. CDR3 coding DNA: TGTGCCAGCAGCTTAGCCAGGGCAAGCGAGCAGTACTTC. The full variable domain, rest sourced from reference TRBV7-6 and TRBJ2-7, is GAGVSQSPRYKVTKRGQDVALRCDPISGHVSLYWYRQALGQGPEFLTYFNYEAQQDKSGLPNDRFSAERPEGSISTLTIQRTEQRDSAMYRCASSLARASEQYFGPGTRLTVT.